This T cell receptor beta chain was observed in a study of blood T cell repertoires in COVID-19. Study at large: PBMCs, B-cell-depleted T cells, or T cells provided the cDNA or gDNA that made up the material.

The study drew participants aged about 18 to 95 years from under 30 US areas. Participants had their cohort set by participant-reported clinical history. As processed by the authors: From reference gene primer amplification, estimates of nucleated cell counts were derived. Sequenced by immunoSEQ multiplex PCR; TCRdb stores in-frame clones only, minus some. The V and J calls and clone size are taken from that table; D and trimming were inferred from the DNA. The table lists roughly 200,000 clones, roughly 85% of them singletons. Per the germline V gene, CDR1 is SGDLS and CDR2 is YYNGEE. The CDR3 has 13 amino acids. V lost 3 bases to trimming and J lost 5 bases, with 11 bases between them.

This TCR came from a woman aged 40 to 49 with acute COVID-19. The chain recombines TRBV9 with TRBJ1-1; no definite D call. Sequencing used PBMCs or T cells enriched from blood (not recorded which). CDR3 region: CASSGPPGTEAFF. The CDR3 coding sequence is TGTGCCAGCAGCGGGCCCCCGGGGACTGAAGCTTTCTTT. Looking up the rest from reference TRBV9 and TRBJ1-1 gives the full variable domain: DSGVTQTPKHLITATGQRVTLRCSPRSGDLSVYWYQQSLDQGLQFLIQYYNGEERAKGNILERFSAQQFPDLHSELNLSSLELGDSALYFCASSGPPGTEAFFGQGTRLTVV.